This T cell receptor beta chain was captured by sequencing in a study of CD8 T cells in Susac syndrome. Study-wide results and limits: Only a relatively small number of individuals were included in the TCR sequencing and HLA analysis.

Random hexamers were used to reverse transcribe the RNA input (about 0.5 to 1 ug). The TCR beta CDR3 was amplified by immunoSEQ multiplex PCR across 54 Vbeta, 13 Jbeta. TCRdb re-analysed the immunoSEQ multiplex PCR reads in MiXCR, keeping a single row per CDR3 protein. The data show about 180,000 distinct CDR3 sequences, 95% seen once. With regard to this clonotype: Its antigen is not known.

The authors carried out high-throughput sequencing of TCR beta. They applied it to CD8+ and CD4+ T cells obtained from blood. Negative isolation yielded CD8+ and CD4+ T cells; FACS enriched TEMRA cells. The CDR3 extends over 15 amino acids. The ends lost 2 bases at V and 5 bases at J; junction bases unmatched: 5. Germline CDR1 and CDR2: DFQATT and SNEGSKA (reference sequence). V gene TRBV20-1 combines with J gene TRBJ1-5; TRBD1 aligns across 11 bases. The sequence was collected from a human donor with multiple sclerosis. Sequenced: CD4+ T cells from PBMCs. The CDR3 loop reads CSARWTGGTDQPQHF. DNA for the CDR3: TGCAGTGCTAGATGGACAGGGGGCACAGATCAGCCCCAGCATTTT.